These T cell receptor beta chains were read from a single sample in a study of blood T cells in healthy people across ages. TCRdb re-analysed the 5' RACE reads in MiXCR, keeping a single row per CDR3 protein. There are over a million distinct CDR3 sequences in the sample; roughly 43% occur only once, and 4% lies in the top ten. The sequenced sample consisted of blood. The receptors were sampled from a woman between 18 and 29 years old in good health. The CDR3 runs from the conserved cysteine through the conserved F or W. D genes are given only for firm matches. Some rows have no size entry. The others give once, few or many, or a class for an expanded clone.

j_gene: TRBJ2-5
abundance: -
v_gene: TRBV20-1
d_gene: -
CDR3nt: TGCAGTGCTGAAGGGGGGAGACGATGGGAGACCCAGTACTTC
CDR3aa: CSAEGGRRWETQYF

j_gene: TRBJ2-1
abundance: -
v_gene: TRBV4-3
d_gene: TRBD2
CDR3nt: TGCGCCAGCAGCCAAGGGACTAGCGGGATAGTGAATGAGCAGTTCTTC
CDR3aa: CASSQGTSGIVNEQFF

j_gene: TRBJ2-1
abundance: -
v_gene: TRBV5-1
d_gene: TRBD2
CDR3nt: TGCGCCAGCAAAACTAGCGGGCGGAATGAGCAGTTCTTC
CDR3aa: CASKTSGRNEQFF

j_gene: TRBJ2-2
abundance: few
v_gene: TRBV6-2/TRBV6-3
d_gene: -
CDR3nt: TGTGCCAGCAGACTCCTAGCGCCCGGGGAGCTGTTTTTT
CDR3aa: CASRLLAPGELFF

j_gene: TRBJ2-7
abundance: -
v_gene: TRBV5-1
d_gene: -
CDR3nt: TGCGCCAGCAGCCCCGACGCCTTTGAGGAGCAGTACTTC
CDR3aa: CASSPDAFEEQYF

j_gene: TRBJ2-7
abundance: -
v_gene: TRBV18
d_gene: TRBD2
CDR3nt: TGTGCCAGCTCACCACCGGGACTAATATACAATGAGCAGTACTTC
CDR3aa: CASSPPGLIYNEQYF

j_gene: TRBJ2-7
abundance: -
v_gene: TRBV20-1
d_gene: TRBD1
CDR3nt: TGCAGTGCAACACCACAGGGGGCGGGTTACGAGCAGTACTTC
CDR3aa: CSATPQGAGYEQYF

j_gene: TRBJ1-1
abundance: once
v_gene: TRBV29-1
d_gene: TRBD1
CDR3nt: TGCAGCGTTGCGGCAGGGGGAATAGGAACTGAAGCTTTCTTT
CDR3aa: CSVAAGGIGTEAFF

j_gene: TRBJ2-5
abundance: few
v_gene: TRBV18
d_gene: -
CDR3nt: TGTGCCAGCTCACCACTAGACGGCTACCAAGAGACCCAGTACTTC
CDR3aa: CASSPLDGYQETQYF

j_gene: TRBJ1-5
abundance: -
v_gene: TRBV20-1
d_gene: TRBD1
CDR3nt: TGCAGTGCTAGGGACAGGAGTCGAGACAATCAGCCCCAGCATTTT
CDR3aa: CSARDRSRDNQPQHF

j_gene: TRBJ2-7
abundance: once
v_gene: TRBV2
d_gene: TRBD2
CDR3nt: TGTGCCAGCAGTCACGTACTAGCGGCCCTCTCCTACGAGCAGTACTTC
CDR3aa: CASSHVLAALSYEQYF

j_gene: TRBJ2-1
abundance: few
v_gene: TRBV12-3/TRBV12-4
d_gene: -
CDR3nt: TGTGCCAGCAGCGTAGCGGAAAACAATGAGCAGTTCTTC
CDR3aa: CASSVAENNEQFF

j_gene: TRBJ2-3
abundance: -
v_gene: TRBV7-8
d_gene: -
CDR3nt: TGTGCCAGCAGCTTCAGGGGGGCGAACGCAGATACGCAGTATTTT
CDR3aa: CASSFRGANADTQYF

j_gene: TRBJ2-7
abundance: many
v_gene: TRBV29-1
d_gene: -
CDR3nt: TGCAGCGTCGCCGTATCCCCGGTTTTCAACGAGCAGTACTTC
CDR3aa: CSVAVSPVFNEQYF

j_gene: TRBJ2-1
abundance: few
v_gene: TRBV4-2
d_gene: TRBD2
CDR3nt: TGTGCCAGCAGCCAAGATGGGACTAGTGCCAAGCGGGATGAGCAGTTCTTC
CDR3aa: CASSQDGTSAKRDEQFF

j_gene: TRBJ2-1
abundance: few
v_gene: TRBV20-1
d_gene: -
CDR3nt: TGCAGTGCTAGGCGAACGGGACTCCAGGGCAATGAGCAGTTCTTC
CDR3aa: CSARRTGLQGNEQFF

j_gene: TRBJ2-4
abundance: few
v_gene: TRBV20-1
d_gene: TRBD2
CDR3nt: TGCAGTGCTCCCCGGACTAGCGGGAGGGCTAACATTCAGTACTTC
CDR3aa: CSAPRTSGRANIQYF

j_gene: TRBJ2-7
abundance: few
v_gene: TRBV20-1
d_gene: TRBD2
CDR3nt: TGCAGTGCTAGGGGACTAGCGGCTCACTACGAGCAGTACTTC
CDR3aa: CSARGLAAHYEQYF

j_gene: TRBJ1-1
abundance: -
v_gene: TRBV30
d_gene: -
CDR3nt: TGTGCCTGGAGTTCAACAGGGTCGAACACTGAAGCTTTCTTT
CDR3aa: CAWSSTGSNTEAFF

j_gene: TRBJ1-5
abundance: -
v_gene: TRBV15
d_gene: TRBD1
CDR3nt: TGTGCCACTGCCAGGGGGAATCAGCCCCAGCATTTT
CDR3aa: CATARGNQPQHF

j_gene: TRBJ2-1
abundance: -
v_gene: TRBV6-2/TRBV6-3
d_gene: -
CDR3nt: TGTGCCAGCAGTTACTTCGTAAAGATCCCTTACAATGAGCAGTTCTTC
CDR3aa: CASSYFVKIPYNEQFF

j_gene: TRBJ2-3
abundance: -
v_gene: TRBV6-5
d_gene: -
CDR3nt: TGTGCCAGCAGTTACTCTTGGTCGAGAAGCACAGATACGCAGTATTTT
CDR3aa: CASSYSWSRSTDTQYF

j_gene: TRBJ2-7
abundance: -
v_gene: TRBV5-5
d_gene: -
CDR3nt: TGTGCCAGCAGCGCAGACAGCGGTGAGGGGTACTTC
CDR3aa: CASSADSGEGYF

j_gene: TRBJ2-1
abundance: few
v_gene: TRBV27
d_gene: TRBD2
CDR3nt: TGTGCCAGCAGTTTTCTAGCGGGACATGATGAGCAGTTCTTC
CDR3aa: CASSFLAGHDEQFF

j_gene: TRBJ1-2
abundance: -
v_gene: TRBV4-1
d_gene: -
CDR3nt: TGCGCCAGCAGCCAAGGGGCAATGTTGGACTATGGCTACACCTTC
CDR3aa: CASSQGAMLDYGYTF

j_gene: TRBJ1-1
abundance: -
v_gene: TRBV24-1
d_gene: TRBD1
CDR3nt: TGTGCCACCAGTGATGGGACAGGGATCACTGAAGCTTTCTTT
CDR3aa: CATSDGTGITEAFF

j_gene: TRBJ2-3
abundance: -
v_gene: TRBV2
d_gene: TRBD2
CDR3nt: TGTGCCAGCAACGCGGGAGTGGGAGATACGCAGTATTTT
CDR3aa: CASNAGVGDTQYF

j_gene: TRBJ1-2
abundance: few
v_gene: TRBV4-3
d_gene: -
CDR3nt: TGCGCCAGCAGCCAAGATGCAGGGCCCAACTATGGCTACACCTTC
CDR3aa: CASSQDAGPNYGYTF

j_gene: TRBJ2-1
abundance: -
v_gene: TRBV6-5
d_gene: -
CDR3nt: TGTGCCAGCGGGGGACTCTCTTTCCATGAGCAGTTCTTC
CDR3aa: CASGGLSFHEQFF

j_gene: TRBJ1-2
abundance: -
v_gene: TRBV25-1
d_gene: TRBD1
CDR3nt: TGTGCCAGCAATGACAACCTCCGGGACAGGGCCTATGGCTACACCTTC
CDR3aa: CASNDNLRDRAYGYTF

j_gene: TRBJ2-7
abundance: -
v_gene: TRBV28
d_gene: -
CDR3nt: TGTGCCAGCAACCCACGGGGCAACTCCTACGAGCAGTACTTC
CDR3aa: CASNPRGNSYEQYF

j_gene: TRBJ2-1
abundance: few
v_gene: TRBV27
d_gene: -
CDR3nt: TGTGCCAGCAGTGTCTTAGCCGGGACTTACAATGAGCAGTTCTTC
CDR3aa: CASSVLAGTYNEQFF

j_gene: TRBJ2-1
abundance: -
v_gene: TRBV18
d_gene: -
CDR3nt: TGTGCCAGCTCAGCGGGGCAGGACAATGAGCAGTTCTTC
CDR3aa: CASSAGQDNEQFF

j_gene: TRBJ2-4
abundance: -
v_gene: TRBV7-3
d_gene: -
CDR3nt: TGTGCCAGCAGCTTAACGCCAGGAGCCAAAAACATTCAGTACTTC
CDR3aa: CASSLTPGAKNIQYF

j_gene: TRBJ2-5
abundance: -
v_gene: TRBV20-1
d_gene: TRBD2
CDR3nt: TGCAGTGCTAGAGATCCCAGGACTAGCGGGGAAGAGACCCAGTACTTC
CDR3aa: CSARDPRTSGEETQYF

j_gene: TRBJ2-5
abundance: -
v_gene: TRBV6-6
d_gene: -
CDR3nt: TGTGCCAGCACCTACGGGGTCCAAGAGACCCAGTACTTC
CDR3aa: CASTYGVQETQYF

j_gene: TRBJ1-1
abundance: -
v_gene: TRBV29-1
d_gene: TRBD1
CDR3nt: TGCAGCGCCGGGGACAGGGGGTACACTGAAGCTTTCTTT
CDR3aa: CSAGDRGYTEAFF

j_gene: TRBJ2-1
abundance: many
v_gene: TRBV5-1
d_gene: -
CDR3nt: TGCGCCAGCAGCGGGGGACATTACAATGAGCAGTTCTTC
CDR3aa: CASSGGHYNEQFF

j_gene: TRBJ1-5
abundance: -
v_gene: TRBV24-1
d_gene: -
CDR3nt: TGTGCCACCAGTGACTGGCGGAGCAATCAGCCCCAGCATTTT
CDR3aa: CATSDWRSNQPQHF

j_gene: TRBJ2-7
abundance: -
v_gene: TRBV4-1
d_gene: TRBD2
CDR3nt: TGCGCCAGCAGCCAAGTAGGAGGGGCGGGAGGGCCTTCCGAGCAGTACTTC
CDR3aa: CASSQVGGAGGPSEQYF